The 6 T cell receptor beta chains reported below all come from one sample, sequenced in a study of regulatory T cells in long-lasting Graves disease. Noted time point: newly diagnosed GD, antithyroid drugs for less than 3 months. From PBMCs, RNA was extracted and then used to make the TCR library. CDR3 regions were amplified by Arm-PCR using iRepertoire HTBI primers to build TCR beta libraries. A single record per CDR3 protein comes from TCRdb applying MiXCR to the multiplex PCR reads. This table has roughly 420,000 distinct CDR3 sequences, roughly 15% appearing once. This sample also appeared in a second study, on T cells in Graves' hyperthyroidism and ophthalmopathy.

Specimen: peripheral blood mononuclear cells (PBMCs), collected at new diagnosis, from a patient treated with antithyroid drugs. These receptors came from a woman between 50 and 59 years old with Graves disease.

The V gene is TRBV7-2, the J gene TRBJ2-1, with D possibly being TRBD2 (6 bases). Per the germline V gene, CDR1 is SGHTA and CDR2 is FQGNSA. This CDR3 comprises 14 residues. Trimming cost V 4 bases and J 5 bases, with 12 bases left between them. The CDR3 DNA reads as TGTACCAGCAGCTCCCAAGCGGGTCACAATGAGCAGTTCTTC. This translates into CTSSSQAGHNEQFF. The full variable domain, completed using reference TRBV7-2 and TRBJ2-1, is GAGVSQSPSNKVTEKGKDVELRCDPISGHTALYWYRQSLGQGLEFLIYFQGNSAPDKSGLPSDRFSAERTGGSVSTLTIQRTQQEDSAVYLCTSSSQAGHNEQFFGPGTRLTVL.

This clonotype has just a few counts. The chain couples TRBV18 to TRBJ2-3, with D perhaps being TRBD1 or TRBD2 (6 bases each). Between the trimmed V and J ends, which lost 5 bases and 1 base, there was a span of 10 bases. The CDR3 covers 14 residues. Germline V gene sequence: CDR1 KGHSH, CDR2 LQKENI. CDR3 sequence (DNA): TGTGCCAGCTCATCGGGGGCGGGCACAGATACGCAGTATTTT. This translates into CASSSGAGTDTQYF.

The chain has TRBV10-1 and TRBJ2-3; TRBD1 aligns across 10 bases. Germline V gene sequence: CDR1 WNHNN, CDR2 SYGVQD (reference sequence). The ends lost 4 bases at V and 4 bases at J; junction bases unmatched: 8. The CDR3 has 16 residues. For the CDR3, the DNA is TGCGCCAGCAGTGGGAGCCGGACAGGGGGTTCAGATACGCAGTATTTT. Translated: CASSGSRTGGSDTQYF.

There are many counts of this clonotype. The V call is TRBV5-1, the J call TRBJ1-6, with 8 bases matching TRBD1. The CDR3 extends over 14 amino acids. Germline V gene data show CDR1 as SGHRS and CDR2 as YFSETQ. V lost 3 bases to trimming and J lost 5 bases; unmatched junction nucleotides: 1. As DNA, the CDR3 is TGCGCCAGCAGCTCGGGACAGGATAATTCACCCCTCCACTTT. The encoded protein is CASSSGQDNSPLHF.

Of note for this clonotype: A much larger clone sits a single nucleotide away, making a read error possible. This CDR3 is missing its conserved last phenylalanine or tryptophan, likely due to a read error. This chain connects TRBV6-2 or TRBV6-3 to TRBJ1-6, with D perhaps matching TRBD1 (5 bases). Germline V gives CDR1 MNHEY, CDR2 SVGEGT. Trimming shortened V by 8 bases and J by 5 bases, and 16 bases separated the two germline ends. The CDR3 is 15 residues long. The CDR3 here is CASSTGTENNSPLHS. The CDR3 coding sequence is TGTGCCAGCTCGACCGGGACGGAAAATAATTCACCCCTCCACTCT.

This clonotype was observed many times. The CDR3 here is CASSEALPVTDTQYF. CDR3 DNA: TGTGCCAGCAGTGAAGCGCTTCCGGTCACAGATACGCAGTATTTT. This chain uses TRBV2 with TRBJ2-3; D call uncertain. This CDR3 comprises 15 residues. The germline V and J ends were trimmed by 0 bases and 2 bases, with 9 bases remaining between them. Germline CDR1 reads SNHLY; CDR2 reads FYNNEI.